The clone carrying this T cell receptor beta chain was observed a handful of times. The antigen remains undetermined. Using immunoSEQ multiplex PCR, the repertoire was profiled, and TCRdb retains in-frame clones only, with some absent. The sample records about 64,000 clones, roughly 82% being singletons. From germline, CDR1 is GTSNPN and CDR2 SVGIG (reference sequence). This CDR3 is 14 amino acids long. The ends were cut back, 2 bases at V and 4 bases at J, with 14 bases in the middle. Baseline was the first blood sampling point, followed by cycle 4 day 1 and cycle 7 day 1. These data are taken from a study of OX40 agonist ivuxolimab in advanced cancers. Overall study context: At about 82% male, the cohort had a mean age of roughly 60 years, ranging from about 20 to 79. The study reported partial responses in three patients: one hepatocellular carcinoma, two cutaneous melanoma. Overall study findings and caveats: On average, CD8+ T cells had more expanded clones than CD4+.

This specimen consisted of CD4+ or CD8+ T cells sorted from blood, obtained in a trial of the OX40 agonist ivuxolimab. The chain carries TRBV30 and TRBJ1-2; no reliable D call. The sequence derives from an adult with an advanced solid tumor such as melanoma, head and neck, liver or kidney cancer. The CDR3 spells CAWSIPNLSYGYTF. CDR3 nucleotide sequence: TGTGCCTGGAGTATACCAAACCTCAGCTATGGCTACACCTTC. The full variable domain, its missing parts supplied by reference TRBV30 and TRBJ1-2, is SQTIHQWPATLVQPVGSPLSLECTVEGTSNPNLYWYRQAAGRGLQLLFYSVGIGQISSEVPQNLSASRPQDRQFILSSKKLLLSDSGFYLCAWSIPNLSYGYTFGSGTRLTVV.